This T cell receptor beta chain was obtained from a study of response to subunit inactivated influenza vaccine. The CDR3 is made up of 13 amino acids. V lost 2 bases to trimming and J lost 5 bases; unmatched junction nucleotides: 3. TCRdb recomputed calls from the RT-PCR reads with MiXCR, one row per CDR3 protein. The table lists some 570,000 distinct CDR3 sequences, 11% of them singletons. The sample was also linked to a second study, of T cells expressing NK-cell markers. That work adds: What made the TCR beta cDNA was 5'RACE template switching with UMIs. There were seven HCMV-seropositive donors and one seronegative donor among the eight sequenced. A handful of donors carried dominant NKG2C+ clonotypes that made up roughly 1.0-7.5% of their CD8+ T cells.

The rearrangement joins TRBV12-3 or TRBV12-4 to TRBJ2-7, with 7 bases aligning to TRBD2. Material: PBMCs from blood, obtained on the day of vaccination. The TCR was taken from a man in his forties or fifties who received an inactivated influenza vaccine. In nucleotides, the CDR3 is TGTGCCAGCAGTTTATGGGGGGGACACGAGCAGTACTTC. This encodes CASSLWGGHEQYF.